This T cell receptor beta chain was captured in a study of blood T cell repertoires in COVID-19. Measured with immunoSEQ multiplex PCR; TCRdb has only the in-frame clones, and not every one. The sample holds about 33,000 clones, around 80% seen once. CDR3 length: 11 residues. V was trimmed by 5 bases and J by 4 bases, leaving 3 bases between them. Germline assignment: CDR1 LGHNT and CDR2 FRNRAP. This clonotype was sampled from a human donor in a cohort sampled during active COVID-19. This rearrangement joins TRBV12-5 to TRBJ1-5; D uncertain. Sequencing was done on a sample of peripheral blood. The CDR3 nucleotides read TGTGCTAGTGGTCCAAATCAGCCCCAGCATTTT. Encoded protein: CASGPNQPQHF.